The 14 T cell receptor beta chains listed next were all sequenced from one sample in a study of cytomegalovirus exposure and HLA in healthy donors. A multiplex PCR was run with 60 Vbeta primers and 13 Jbeta primers. The repertoire was sequenced with immunoSEQ multiplex PCR; TCRdb's copy has only in-frame clones and lacks some. The sample carries some 200,000 clones, 73% recorded once. The source material was PBMCs. Source of these receptors: a woman aged 25 to 45 in good health and CMV-seronegative.

The CDR3 sequence: CATSSRRTGVETQYF. Written as DNA, the CDR3 is TGTGCCACCAGCAGCAGACGGACAGGGGTGGAGACCCAGTACTTC. The rearrangement joins TRBV15 to TRBJ2-5, with 9 bases aligning to TRBD1. The germline CDR1 and CDR2 sequences are LNHNV and YYDKDF (reference sequence). The J segment lost 5 bases and the V segment lost 3 bases, leaving 7 bases of the junction unmatched. This CDR3 comprises 15 residues.

The V call is TRBV18, the J call TRBJ2-5; D perhaps matches TRBD2 (5 bases). This CDR3 spans 13 amino acids. Germline V gene data show CDR1 as KGHSH and CDR2 as LQKENI. Trimming shortened V by 3 bases and J by 3 bases, and 8 bases separated the two germline ends. Written as DNA, the CDR3 is TGTGCCAGCTCACCTGGACTTAAAGAGACCCAGTACTTC. Translation: CASSPGLKETQYF.

About this clone: At one end, the junction sequence differs from germline, possibly due to a read error. J is TRBJ2-7 and V is TRBV7-9; D is unclear. Germline CDR1 reads SEHNR; CDR2 reads FQNEAQ (reference sequence). The CDR3 consists of 12 residues. The CDR3 here is CSSTSSTYEQYF. CDR3 coding DNA: TGTTCCAGCACCTCCTCTACCTACGAGCAGTACTTC.

A single count supports this clone. This CDR3 is CASSQDGGSNEQFF. Written as DNA, the CDR3 is TGCGCCAGCAGCCAAGATGGAGGGAGCAATGAGCAGTTCTTC. The chain employs TRBV4-3 and TRBJ2-1, with D possibly TRBD2 on 6 matching bases. V was clipped by 0 bases and J by 6 bases, with 9 bases between them. Germline V CDR1 and CDR2: LGHNA, YSLEER. The CDR3 is made up of 14 amino acids.

DNA for the CDR3: TGTGCCATCAGTGAGTCTCGGCAGCCCCAGCATTTT. This encodes CAISESRQPQHF. The rearrangement links TRBV10-3 to TRBJ1-5, with D unresolved. The CDR3 runs to 12 residues. In germline, CDR1 is ENHRY, CDR2 SYGVKD. V was shortened by 0 bases and J by 7 bases, with 4 bases between the two germline ends.

The chain couples TRBV7-2 to TRBJ2-3, with D unresolved. The CDR3 runs to 17 residues. The ends were cut back, 1 base at V and 0 bases at J, with 14 bases in the middle. Germline lookup yields CDR1 SGHTA and CDR2 FQGNSA. The CDR3 loop reads CASSLDLFSISTDTQYF. The CDR3, as DNA: TGTGCCAGCAGCTTAGATCTGTTCTCTATAAGCACAGATACGCAGTATTTT.

The chain joins TRBV10-3 to TRBJ1-6; 8 bases agree with TRBD1. Trimming cost V 0 bases and J 7 bases; bases outside gene matches: 2. CDR3 size: 15 residues. CDR1 is ENHRY, CDR2 SYGVKD, per germline. CDR3 coding DNA: TGTGCCATCAGTGAGTCGACAGGGGACAATTCACCCCTCCACTTT. It encodes CAISESTGDNSPLHF.

The chain recombines TRBV7-6 with TRBJ2-3; TRBD2 is a possible D gene (6 bases). The V and J ends lost 5 bases and 4 bases respectively, with 16 bases between them. Per germline, CDR1 SGHVS and CDR2 FNYEAQ. The CDR3 contains 15 residues. The CDR3 nucleotides read TGTGCCAGCAGCGCCCAGGAGGGGTTTGCAGATACGCAGTATTTT. Its translation: CASSAQEGFADTQYF. Filled out from reference TRBV7-6 and TRBJ2-3, the complete variable domain reads GAGVSQSPRYKVTKRGQDVALRCDPISGHVSLYWYRQALGQGPEFLTYFNYEAQQDKSGLPNDRFSAERPEGSISTLTIQRTEQRDSAMYRCASSAQEGFADTQYFGPGTRLTVL.

V and J are TRBV19 and TRBJ1-1; D possibly corresponds to TRBD1 (5 bases). Germline lookup yields CDR1 LNHDA and CDR2 SQIVND (reference sequence). The CDR3 extends over 13 amino acids. V lost 4 bases and J 4 bases, leaving 10 bases between the germline ends. This CDR3 reads CASSSQGSTEAFF. Here the CDR3 DNA reads TGTGCCAGTAGTAGTCAGGGTTCCACTGAAGCTTTCTTT. The full variable domain, in which reference TRBV19 and TRBJ1-1 provide the parts outside the CDR3, is DGGITQSPKYLFRKEGQNVTLSCEQNLNHDAMYWYRQDPGQGLRLIYYSQIVNDFQKGDIAEGYSVSREKKESFPLTVTSAQKNPTAFYLCASSSQGSTEAFFGQGTRLTVV.

This clone came up a few times. The rearrangement links TRBV14 to TRBJ1-1; 11 positions agree with TRBD1. J gave up 6 bases and V 4 bases, and 13 bases lay outside the gene matches. Germline values: CDR1 SGHDN, CDR2 FVKESK. The CDR3 spans 17 residues. The CDR3 region is CASSLGTGGDLASEAFF. CDR3 nucleotides: TGTGCCAGCAGCCTCGGGACAGGGGGAGACTTAGCTTCTGAAGCTTTCTTT.

This chain links TRBV5-1 with TRBJ1-4, with D maybe TRBD1 (5 bases). Germline assignment: CDR1 SGHRS and CDR2 YFSETQ. The CDR3 covers 15 residues. Trimming removed 4 bases at V and 3 bases at J, with 13 bases between. CDR3 in DNA: TGCGCCAGCAGCCCATCCCCGACAGCTAATGAAAAACTGTTTTTT. It yields the protein CASSPSPTANEKLFF.

CDR3: CAISESASGTLSYEQYF. In nucleotides, the CDR3 is TGTGCCATCAGTGAGTCTGCTAGCGGGACCTTGTCCTACGAGCAGTACTTC. The V call is TRBV10-3, the J call TRBJ2-7; 9 bases are a match to TRBD2. This CDR3 region has 17 residues. CDR1 ENHRY and CDR2 SYGVKD come from the germline V gene. V lost 0 bases to trimming and J lost 1 base; unmatched junction nucleotides: 7.

This rearrangement joins TRBV29-1 to TRBJ1-1; tentatively, D is TRBD1 (5 bases). The CDR3 loop spans 12 amino acids. Between the trimmed V and J ends, which lost 3 bases and 4 bases, there was a span of 9 bases. CDR1 SQVTM and CDR2 ANQGSEA come from the germline V gene. The CDR3: CSVDAGFTEAFF. CDR3 sequence (DNA): TGCAGCGTTGATGCAGGGTTCACTGAAGCTTTCTTT.

This rearrangement joins TRBV28 to TRBJ2-7; possible D gene TRBD1, 6 bases. Looked up from germline, CDR1 is MDHEN and CDR2 is SYDVKM. The CDR3 runs to 15 residues. Trimming left V 6 bases short and J 1 base short, with 16 bases between. The CDR3 region has the DNA TGTGCCAGCAGCCTGGTTATTGGGACATCCTACGAGCAGTACTTC. This sequence encodes CASSLVIGTSYEQYF. The variable domain in full, completed from reference TRBV28 and TRBJ2-7, reads DVKVTQSSRYLVKRTGEKVFLECVQDMDHENMFWYRQDPGLGLRLIYFSYDVKMKEKGDIPEGYSVSREKKERFSLILESASTNQTSMYLCASSLVIGTSYEQYFGPGTRLTVT.